This T cell receptor beta chain comes out of a study of identical twins. In this sample, this clonotype turned up a few times. Its antigen remains unidentified. The CDR3 consists of 13 residues. Deletions cut 3 bases from V and 5 bases from J, with 11 bases between. Template switching introduced a universal primer site, and the cDNA bore unique molecular identifiers. Each CDR3 protein gets one entry after TCRdb re-called the 5' RACE reads with MiXCR. The table records 1.5 million to 2 million distinct CDR3 sequences, about 32% of them present only once. Each donor was a healthy Caucasian. Study-wide results and caveats: Fewer insertions characterized abundant cord blood beta clonotypes, whereas memory repertoires showed none. There was more out-of-frame TCR alpha sharing in monozygotic twins than models estimated.

The TCR was taken from a newborn girl in good health. The chain joins TRBV12-3 or TRBV12-4 to TRBJ2-7; D is possibly TRBD1 or TRBD2 (6 bases each). Input material: cord blood. This chain's CDR3 is CASSLRGAHEQYF. The CDR3 DNA reads as TGTGCCAGCAGTTTGAGGGGGGCCCACGAGCAGTACTTC.